These T cell receptor beta chains were read from a single sample in a study of T cell changes during pregnancy in multiple sclerosis. TCRdb's table, derived via immunoSEQ multiplex PCR, lists solely in-frame clones and lacks some. Here the sample spans 100,000 or so clones, roughly 94% being singletons. Specimen: peripheral blood, collected after pregnancy. Receptor source: a female donor in good health, enrolled as a control in a pregnancy study. Each CDR3 is given with its conserved first and last residue. A D gene is named only where the DNA matches it firmly. Clone size appears in some rows only: once, few, many, or a class for an expanded clone.

CDR3nt	CDR3aa	v_gene	j_gene	abundance	d_gene
TGTGCCAGCAGCTTGGTCAGGGGGAACACTGAAGCTTTCTTT	CASSLVRGNTEAFF	TRBV5-5	TRBJ1-1	.	.
TGTGCCAGCTCACCACAGGGGGCCGCCAAAAACATTCAGTACTTC	CASSPQGAAKNIQYF	TRBV18	TRBJ2-4	.	TRBD1
TGTGCCAGTAGTCAATCAGGGTTCACCTTCTATAGCAATCAGCCCCAGCATTTT	CASSQSGFTFYSNQPQHF	TRBV19	TRBJ1-5	.	.
TGTGCCAGCAGCTTAGGTAGCGGGAGTAGGGGTGAGCAGTTCTTC	CASSLGSGSRGEQFF	TRBV7-8	TRBJ2-1	.	TRBD2
TGCGCCAGCAGCCCCCTAGGGCTAGCGGCTAGCGAGCAGTTCTTC	CASSPLGLAASEQFF	TRBV5-1	TRBJ2-1	.	TRBD2
TGTGCCAGCAGCTTACAGGGGGCTGGGGGGGAGCTGTTTTTT	CASSLQGAGGELFF	TRBV13	TRBJ2-2	.	TRBD1
TGTGCCAGCAGCTTGGATGCGGGAGGGCCGGGTGAGCAGTTCTTC	CASSLDAGGPGEQFF	TRBV5-4	TRBJ2-1	.	TRBD2
TGTGCCAGCAGCTTGAGCCAGGGGATCTATGGCTACACCTTC	CASSLSQGIYGYTF	TRBV5-4	TRBJ1-2	.	.
TGTGCCAGCTCACCAATGGGGGAGGAAGAGACCCAGTACTTC	CASSPMGEEETQYF	TRBV18	TRBJ2-5	.	.
TGTGCCAGCACCCGAGGGGACAGGGTGTACGAGCAGTACTTC	CASTRGDRVYEQYF	TRBV6-5	TRBJ2-7	once	TRBD1
TGTGCCAGCAGACCACCCAGGGGCACATCCTACGAGCAGTACTTC	CASRPPRGTSYEQYF	TRBV11-2	TRBJ2-7	.	.
TGTGCCAGCAGTGAAGTAAGGGAGCGAGCTGAAGCTTTCTTT	CASSEVRERAEAFF	TRBV6-1	TRBJ1-1	.	.
TGTGCCAGCAGCCCTCCGGGACAGGGTCTTGATGGCTACACCTTC	CASSPPGQGLDGYTF	TRBV6-1	TRBJ1-2	.	TRBD1
TGTGCCAGCAGCTTTAGCGGGAGTGCAACAGATACGCAGTATTTT	CASSFSGSATDTQYF	TRBV7-2	TRBJ2-3	.	TRBD2
TGTGCCAGCAGTTCCGGACTAGGCTACGAGCAGTACTTC	CASSSGLGYEQYF	TRBV27	TRBJ2-7	.	TRBD2
TGTGCCAGCAGCTTACCCAGGGGGCAAGAGACCCAGTACTTC	CASSLPRGQETQYF	TRBV7-9	TRBJ2-5	.	TRBD1
TGTGCCAGCAGCGCCTCTAGCGGGAGTACCTACGAGCAGTACTTC	CASSASSGSTYEQYF	TRBV11-2	TRBJ2-7	.	TRBD2
TGCGCCAGCGGCCATAGCGGGTCCTACGAGCAGTACTTC	CASGHSGSYEQYF	TRBV4-1	TRBJ2-7	.	TRBD2
TGTGCCAGCAGTGGCCAGGGCATTCAGCCCCAGCATTTT	CASSGQGIQPQHF	TRBV2	TRBJ1-5	once	.
TGCGCCAGCAGCGCGTACCAAGAGACCCAGTACTTC	CASSAYQETQYF	TRBV5-1	TRBJ2-5	.	.
TGTGCCAGCAGCTTGGACAGGACCTATGGCTACACCTTC	CASSLDRTYGYTF	TRBV5-4	TRBJ1-2	.	.
TGTGCTAGTGGTCCTAGCGGGATTAGCTACAATGAGCAGTTCTTC	CASGPSGISYNEQFF	TRBV12-5	TRBJ2-1	.	TRBD2
TGTGCCAGCCTATCCGAGTACAATCAGCCCCAGCATTTT	CASLSEYNQPQHF	TRBV2	TRBJ1-5	.	.
TGTGCCATCAGTCAAAAGGAACCGGGACAGGGGGCCTACGAGCAGTACTTC	CAISQKEPGQGAYEQYF	TRBV10-3	TRBJ2-7	.	TRBD1
TGTGCCATCATGGCGGGCGGGAGGTTTAGCACAGATACGCAGTATTTT	CAIMAGGRFSTDTQYF	TRBV10-3	TRBJ2-3	.	TRBD2
TGTGCCAGCAGCTCATCAGGGGCAGGGAACTACGAGCAGTACTTC	CASSSSGAGNYEQYF	TRBV5-6	TRBJ2-7	.	.
TGTGCCAGCAGCCGGGACTACTACGAGCAGTACTTC	CASSRDYYEQYF	TRBV28	TRBJ2-7	.	TRBD2
TGCGCCAGCAGCTCTTCGACTAGCGCCTACGAGCAGTACTTC	CASSSSTSAYEQYF	TRBV5-1	TRBJ2-7	.	TRBD2
TGTGCCAGCAGCCCTGGGACTAGCATCCAAGAGACCCAGTACTTC	CASSPGTSIQETQYF	TRBV2	TRBJ2-5	once	TRBD2
TGTGCCAGCAGCTTGGTAGGGGAACAAGAGACCCAGTACTTC	CASSLVGEQETQYF	TRBV5-4	TRBJ2-5	.	.
TGTGCCAGCAGCCCCGGACTAGCGGGACTAGATACGCAGTATTTT	CASSPGLAGLDTQYF	TRBV7-9	TRBJ2-3	.	TRBD2
TGTGCCAGTACCCCTACGAGAGGCATCTACAATGAGCAGTTCTTC	CASTPTRGIYNEQFF	TRBV19	TRBJ2-1	.	.
TGTGCCAGCAGTGGGGCTATCGGGAGGGCCGTAACAGGGGAGCTGTTTTTT	CASSGAIGRAVTGELFF	TRBV6-1	TRBJ2-2	.	TRBD2
TGCGCCAGCAGCTTGGCCGGGGACATAGGCACAGATACGCAGTATTTT	CASSLAGDIGTDTQYF	TRBV5-1	TRBJ2-3	.	.
TGTGCCAGCAGCCGAGGTCCGGGACAGGGGGCGGGCTACGAGCAGTACTTC	CASSRGPGQGAGYEQYF	TRBV7-9	TRBJ2-7	.	TRBD1
TGTGCCAGCAGTGAACTCCTCTCACAGCAAGAGACCCAGTACTTC	CASSELLSQQETQYF	TRBV6-1	TRBJ2-5	.	.
TGTGCCAGCGGGGGAGGGGGCTCCTACGAGCAGTACTTC	CASGGGGSYEQYF	TRBV28	TRBJ2-7	.	.
TGTGCCAGCGGTAGCGGGTTTTGGTCTGAGCAGTTCTTC	CASGSGFWSEQFF	TRBV11-3	TRBJ2-1	once	TRBD2
TGCAGCGGACAGGATTCCGGGGAGCTGTTTTTT	CSGQDSGELFF	TRBV29-1	TRBJ2-2	.	.
TGTGCCAGCAGTGAAGGGCCAGGGCTAGGAGATACGCAGTATTTT	CASSEGPGLGDTQYF	TRBV25-1	TRBJ2-3	.	.
TGTGCCAGCAGTTCACTCCTAGCGGGAGATCGAACCTACGAGCAGTACTTC	CASSSLLAGDRTYEQYF	TRBV27	TRBJ2-7	once	TRBD2
TGCGCCAGCAGCTTTAACCAGGGGGCGGGTGAGCAGTTCTTC	CASSFNQGAGEQFF	TRBV5-1	TRBJ2-1	.	TRBD1
TGTGCCAGCAGTGGCGGCCCGGCGGGTGGAAACACCATATATTTT	CASSGGPAGGNTIYF	TRBV2	TRBJ1-3	.	.
TGTGCCAGCAGCAGGTATGGGCGGGAGCAAGAGACCCAGTACTTC	CASSRYGREQETQYF	TRBV27	TRBJ2-5	.	TRBD2
TGTGCCAGCAGCCCAACCGGGGGGAATCAAGAGACCCAGTACTTC	CASSPTGGNQETQYF	TRBV6-5	TRBJ2-5	.	TRBD2
TGTGCCAGCAGTTCTTGGGGGGGCAGCTCTAGAGCTTTCTTT	CASSSWGGSSRAFF	TRBV2	TRBJ1-1	.	.
TGTGCCAGCAGCCCGGACAGGGGGCACGATGAAAAACTGTTTTTT	CASSPDRGHDEKLFF	TRBV6-5	TRBJ1-4	.	TRBD1
TGTGCCAGCAGTTTAAGGACAGGGGTTCAGCCCCAGCATTTT	CASSLRTGVQPQHF	TRBV28	TRBJ1-5	.	TRBD1
TGTGCCAGTAGTATCGAGGGCAATCAGCCCCAGCATTTT	CASSIEGNQPQHF	TRBV19	TRBJ1-5	.	.
TGTGCCAGCAGTCTTAGCGGGAGGGGCGTGGAGACCCAGTACTTC	CASSLSGRGVETQYF	TRBV7-7	TRBJ2-5	.	TRBD2
TGTGCCAGCAGCGTAGGGCAGGGGGCGGGGGAGCAGTACTTC	CASSVGQGAGEQYF	TRBV9	TRBJ2-7	.	TRBD1
TGTGCCAGCAGGTTCCCGGCGGGAGAAAATGAGCAGTTCTTC	CASRFPAGENEQFF	TRBV28	TRBJ2-1	.	TRBD2
TGTGCCAGCAGTCGGGAGGGCAATCAGCCCCAGCATTTT	CASSREGNQPQHF	TRBV6-1	TRBJ1-5	.	.
TGCGCCAGCAGCTTGGACAGACCCGAGACTGAAGCTTTCTTT	CASSLDRPETEAFF	TRBV5-1	TRBJ1-1	.	.
TGTGCCACCAGCAGAGATTTCGACAGGGGCTACACCTTC	CATSRDFDRGYTF	TRBV15	TRBJ1-2	.	.
TGTGCCAGCAGTGCTACCTACGAGCAGTACTTC	CASSATYEQYF	TRBV6-6	TRBJ2-7	once	.
TGCACCGATTTCCTACCGACAGGAATGAACACTGAAGCTTTCTTT	CTDFLPTGMNTEAFF	TRBV29-1	TRBJ1-1	few	.